This is a list of T cell receptor beta chains from one sample in a study of blood T cells in healthy people across ages. From the 5' RACE reads, TCRdb called clonotypes with MiXCR, one entry per CDR3 protein. The sample yields 1.5 million to 2 million distinct CDR3 sequences, roughly 49% seen once. The sequencing input was blood. These receptors originate from a woman aged 40 to 49 in good health. Both conserved end residues are part of each CDR3. D genes are given only for firm matches. For some rows the clone size is stated as once, few or many, or as a class when expanded; others skip it.

J: TRBJ2-7
size: few
D: TRBD1
V: TRBV9
DNA: TGTGCCAGCAGCGCACTTGGGACAGACCCCTACGAGCAGTACTTC
CDR3: CASSALGTDPYEQYF

J: TRBJ2-3
size: few
D: TRBD2
V: TRBV20-1
DNA: TGCAGTGCTAGCCTCCGCGGGGGGGCGGAAGATACGCAGTATTTT
CDR3: CSASLRGGAEDTQYF

J: TRBJ2-1
size: few
D: TRBD1
V: TRBV20-1
DNA: TGCAGTGCTATCTCACAGGGGTCTTCCTACAATGAGCAGTTCTTC
CDR3: CSAISQGSSYNEQFF

J: TRBJ2-1
size: -
D: TRBD1
V: TRBV6-1
DNA: TGTGCCAGCAGTGGCCGGGACAGGGTCGACAATGAGCAGTTCTTC
CDR3: CASSGRDRVDNEQFF

J: TRBJ2-5
size: -
D: -
V: TRBV28
DNA: TGTGCCAGCAGTTATACAGGGCCTCAAGTGACCCAGTACTTC
CDR3: CASSYTGPQVTQYF

J: TRBJ1-2
size: -
D: -
V: TRBV20-1
DNA: TGCAGTGCTAGAGACGAAAACGGGACAAACTATGGCTACACCTTC
CDR3: CSARDENGTNYGYTF

J: TRBJ2-5
size: -
D: -
V: TRBV11-2
DNA: TGTGCCAGCAGTTATGGCCCCATGGATAATGAGCAGTACTTC
CDR3: CASSYGPMDNEQYF

J: TRBJ2-1
size: once
D: -
V: TRBV9
DNA: TGTGCCAGCAGCGTCCCAGTAAACAATGAGCAGTTCTTC
CDR3: CASSVPVNNEQFF

J: TRBJ2-7
size: once
D: TRBD1
V: TRBV6-2/TRBV6-3
DNA: TGTGCCAGACCGGGACAGGGGACTTGCGAGCAGTACTTC
CDR3: CARPGQGTCEQYF

J: TRBJ1-2
size: -
D: TRBD1
V: TRBV5-1
DNA: TGCGCCAGCACCGGGACAGGGGGCCCCTATGGCTACACCTTC
CDR3: CASTGTGGPYGYTF

J: TRBJ2-1
size: few
D: -
V: TRBV9
DNA: TGTGCCAGCAGCGTAGAGACACTCTCCTACAATGAGCAGTTCTTC
CDR3: CASSVETLSYNEQFF

J: TRBJ2-1
size: -
D: -
V: TRBV6-2/TRBV6-3
DNA: TGTGCCAGCAGTCACCAAGAGACCCAGTTCTTC
CDR3: CASSHQETQFF

J: TRBJ2-1
size: -
D: -
V: TRBV5-1
DNA: TGCGCCAGCAGCGCGCGAACACTAGTTTCTTCCTACAATGAGCAGTTCTTC
CDR3: CASSARTLVSSYNEQFF